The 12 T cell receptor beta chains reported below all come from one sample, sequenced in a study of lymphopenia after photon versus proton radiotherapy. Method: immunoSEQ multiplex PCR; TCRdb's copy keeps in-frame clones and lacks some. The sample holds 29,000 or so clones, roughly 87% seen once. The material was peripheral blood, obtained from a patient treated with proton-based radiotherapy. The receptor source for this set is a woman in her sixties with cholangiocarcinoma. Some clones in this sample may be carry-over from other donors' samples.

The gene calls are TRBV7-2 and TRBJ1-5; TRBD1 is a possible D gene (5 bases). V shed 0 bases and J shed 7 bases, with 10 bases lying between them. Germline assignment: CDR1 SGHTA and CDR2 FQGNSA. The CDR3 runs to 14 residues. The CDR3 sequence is CASSLAGAGQPQHF. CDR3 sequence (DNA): TGTGCCAGCAGCTTAGCTGGGGCAGGCCAGCCCCAGCATTTT.

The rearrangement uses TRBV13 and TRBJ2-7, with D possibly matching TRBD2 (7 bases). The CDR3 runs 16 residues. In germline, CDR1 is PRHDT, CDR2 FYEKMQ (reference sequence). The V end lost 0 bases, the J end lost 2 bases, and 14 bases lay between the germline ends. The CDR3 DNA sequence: TGTGCCAGCAGCTTAGGTGGGGGGGCGCCGGCCTACGAGCAGTACTTC. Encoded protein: CASSLGGGAPAYEQYF.

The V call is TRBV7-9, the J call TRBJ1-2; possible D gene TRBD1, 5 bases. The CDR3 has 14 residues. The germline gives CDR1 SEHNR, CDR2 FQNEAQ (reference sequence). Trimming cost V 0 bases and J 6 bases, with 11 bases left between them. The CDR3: CASSLAGADHGYTF. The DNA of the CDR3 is TGTGCCAGCAGCTTAGCCGGGGCGGACCATGGCTACACCTTC.

The CDR3 region has the DNA TGTGGGACCAGGGGCTTGTCTCCATACAATGAGCAGTTCTTC. It specifies CGTRGLSPYNEQFF. V usage is TRBV25-1 and J usage is TRBJ2-1, with D possibly being TRBD1 (6 bases). This CDR3 comprises 14 residues. The germline gives CDR1 MGHDK, CDR2 SYGVNS.

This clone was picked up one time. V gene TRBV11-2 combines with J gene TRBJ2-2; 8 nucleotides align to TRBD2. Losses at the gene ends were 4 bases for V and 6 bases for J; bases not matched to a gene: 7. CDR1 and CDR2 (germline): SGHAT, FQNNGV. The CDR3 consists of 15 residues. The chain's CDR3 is CASSWSGRTAGELFF. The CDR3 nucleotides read TGTGCCAGCAGCTGGAGCGGGAGAACGGCCGGGGAGCTGTTTTTT.

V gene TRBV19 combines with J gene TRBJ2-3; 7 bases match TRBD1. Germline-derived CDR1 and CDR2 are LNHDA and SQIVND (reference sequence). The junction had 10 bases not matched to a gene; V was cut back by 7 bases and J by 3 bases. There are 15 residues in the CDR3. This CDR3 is CASNPEGAPTDTQYF. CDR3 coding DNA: TGTGCCAGTAACCCAGAGGGGGCGCCGACAGATACGCAGTATTTT.

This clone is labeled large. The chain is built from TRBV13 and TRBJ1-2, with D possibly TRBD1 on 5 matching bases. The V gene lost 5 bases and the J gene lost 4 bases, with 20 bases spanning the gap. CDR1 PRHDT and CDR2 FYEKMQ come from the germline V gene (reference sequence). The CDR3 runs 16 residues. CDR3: CASSLRGAGGSYGYTF. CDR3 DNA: TGTGCCAGCAGCCTCCGGGGCGCGGGGGGATCCTATGGCTACACCTTC. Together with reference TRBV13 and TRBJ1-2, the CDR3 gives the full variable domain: AAGVIQSPRHLIKEKRETATLKCYPIPRHDTVYWYQQGPGQDPQFLISFYEKMQSDKGSIPDRFSAQQFSDYHSELNMSSLELGDSALYFCASSLRGAGGSYGYTFGSGTRLTVV.

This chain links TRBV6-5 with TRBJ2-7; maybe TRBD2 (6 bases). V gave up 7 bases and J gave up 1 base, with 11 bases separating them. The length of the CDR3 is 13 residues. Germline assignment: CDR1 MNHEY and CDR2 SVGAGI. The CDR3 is CASTQGGSYEQYF. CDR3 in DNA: TGTGCCAGCACCCAGGGAGGATCCTACGAGCAGTACTTC.

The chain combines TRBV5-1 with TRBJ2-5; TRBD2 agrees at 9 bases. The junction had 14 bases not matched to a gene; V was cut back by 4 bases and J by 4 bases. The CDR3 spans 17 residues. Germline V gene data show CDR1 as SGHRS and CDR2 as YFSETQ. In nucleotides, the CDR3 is TGCGCCAGCAGCCCCACCAAGGGTAGCGGGAGAACAGAGACCCAGTACTTC. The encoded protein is CASSPTKGSGRTETQYF.

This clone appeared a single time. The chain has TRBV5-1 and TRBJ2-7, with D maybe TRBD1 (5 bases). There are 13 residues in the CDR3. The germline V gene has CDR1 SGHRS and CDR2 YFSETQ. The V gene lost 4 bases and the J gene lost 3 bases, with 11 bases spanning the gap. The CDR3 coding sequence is TGCGCCAGCAGCCTGGGGCAGTTCTACGAGCAGTACTTC. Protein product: CASSLGQFYEQYF.

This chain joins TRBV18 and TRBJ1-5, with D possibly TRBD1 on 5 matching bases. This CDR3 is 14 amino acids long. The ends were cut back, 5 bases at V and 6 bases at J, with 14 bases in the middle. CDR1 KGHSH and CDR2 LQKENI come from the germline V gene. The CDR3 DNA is TGTGCCAGCTCAAACTCGGGGCAAGGTCAGCCCCAGCATTTT. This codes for CASSNSGQGQPQHF.

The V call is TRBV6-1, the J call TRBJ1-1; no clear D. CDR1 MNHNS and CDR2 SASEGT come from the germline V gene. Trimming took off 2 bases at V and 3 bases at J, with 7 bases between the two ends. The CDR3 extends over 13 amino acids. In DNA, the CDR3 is TGTGCCAGCAGTGAACAAAAAGACACTGAAGCTTTCTTT. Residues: CASSEQKDTEAFF.